This T cell receptor (beta chain) was captured in a study of metastatic and nonmetastatic thyroid tumors. Overall study: Repertoires of blood and of tissue (tumor or nodule) from malignant and benign thyroid patients were compared.

The study, taken as a whole, reports: It was reportedly found that TCR beta diversity was significantly higher in malignant thyroid tumors than in benign nodules, a difference seen in both blood and tumor samples.

V lost 0 bases and J lost 6; bases outside the gene matches: 7. The CDR3 has 16 residues. Germline-derived CDR1 and CDR2 are SGHNT and YYREEE (reference sequence). As originally analysed: Differences in CDR3 between clinicopathological groups were drawn on to build a classifier intended to discriminate distant-metastatic papillary thyroid cancer patients. TCRdb ran MiXCR on the PCR reads. V and J calls and clone size were set by TCRdb, not the authors. The repertoire holds 5,000 to 5,500 clones, with 32% as singletons. Among the patients, none had received any treatment before thyroid surgery. About this clone: Its antigen is currently unknown.

The sequencing input was adjacent normal tissue. V gene TRBV5-4 combines with J gene TRBJ2-1; 9 nucleotides line up with TRBD2. The receptor was isolated from a female donor with papillary thyroid cancer or a benign thyroid nodule (not recorded which). Some clones in this sample may be carry-over from other donors' samples. The CDR3 spells CASSLAGLAPANEQFF. For the CDR3, the DNA is TGTGCCAGCAGCTTGGCAGGACTAGCGCCCGCCAATGAGCAGTTCTTC.